This passage covers 5 T cell receptor beta chains from one sample sequenced in a study of T cells in Graves' hyperthyroidism and ophthalmopathy. TCR beta CDR3 sequences were amplified from RNA transcripts. HTBI primers drove first-round RT-PCR of the TCR CDR3. TCRdb recomputed calls from the multiplex PCR reads with MiXCR, one row per CDR3 protein. Of some 720,000 distinct CDR3 sequences listed, less than 20% are singletons. Sequencing used blood. These TCRs come from a man aged 18-30 years with Graves' hyperthyroidism.

This clonotype has at least ten counts. This chain connects TRBV28 to TRBJ2-6; TRBD1 matches 8 bases. From germline, CDR1 is MDHEN and CDR2 SYDVKM. This CDR3 is built from 17 residues. The junction had 10 bases not matched to a gene; V was cut back by 7 bases and J by 2 bases. In DNA, the CDR3 is TGTGCCAGCACCCAACAGCAGGGGGCGCCTGGGGCCAACGTCCTGACTTTC. Protein product: CASTQQQGAPGANVLTF.

This clonotype was counted only a few times. V usage is TRBV25-1 and J usage is TRBJ1-2, with D perhaps matching TRBD1 (6 bases). V lost 2 bases and J 8 bases, leaving 9 bases between the germline ends. The CDR3 is 12 residues long. Looked up from germline, CDR1 is MGHDK and CDR2 is SYGVNS. The CDR3 nucleotides are TGTGCCAGCAGTGAAGTTCAGGGGGGCTACACCTTC. Its translation is CASSEVQGGYTF.

This clonotype was recorded a few times. V gene TRBV19 combines with J gene TRBJ1-2, with D perhaps TRBD1 (5 bases). Trimming left V 9 bases short and J 4 bases short, with 12 bases between. Germline-derived CDR1 and CDR2 are LNHDA and SQIVND (reference sequence). The length of the CDR3 is 12 residues. The CDR3 region is CASGTNTYGYTF. In DNA form, the CDR3 reads TGTGCCAGCGGGACTAACACCTATGGCTACACCTTC.

This clonotype was seen just once. V usage is TRBV9 and J usage is TRBJ2-2; 13 bases agree with TRBD2. Germline CDR1 and CDR2: SGDLS and YYNGEE. The CDR3 runs 16 residues. J was trimmed by 6 bases and V by 3 bases; bases with no gene match: 5. CDR3 in DNA: TGTGCCAGCAGCGGTAGACTAGCGGGAGGTCCCGGGGAGCTGTTTTTT. This sequence encodes CASSGRLAGGPGELFF.

This clonotype occurred many times. The chain links TRBV28 to TRBJ2-7; D may be TRBD1 or TRBD2 (5 bases each). The germline V gene has CDR1 MDHEN and CDR2 SYDVKM. V was clipped by 4 bases and J by 4 bases, with 17 bases between them. The CDR3 covers 15 residues. The DNA of the CDR3 is TGTGCCAGCAGTTCCCCCAGCGATGGGGGATACGAGCAGTACTTC. Its protein product is CASSSPSDGGYEQYF.